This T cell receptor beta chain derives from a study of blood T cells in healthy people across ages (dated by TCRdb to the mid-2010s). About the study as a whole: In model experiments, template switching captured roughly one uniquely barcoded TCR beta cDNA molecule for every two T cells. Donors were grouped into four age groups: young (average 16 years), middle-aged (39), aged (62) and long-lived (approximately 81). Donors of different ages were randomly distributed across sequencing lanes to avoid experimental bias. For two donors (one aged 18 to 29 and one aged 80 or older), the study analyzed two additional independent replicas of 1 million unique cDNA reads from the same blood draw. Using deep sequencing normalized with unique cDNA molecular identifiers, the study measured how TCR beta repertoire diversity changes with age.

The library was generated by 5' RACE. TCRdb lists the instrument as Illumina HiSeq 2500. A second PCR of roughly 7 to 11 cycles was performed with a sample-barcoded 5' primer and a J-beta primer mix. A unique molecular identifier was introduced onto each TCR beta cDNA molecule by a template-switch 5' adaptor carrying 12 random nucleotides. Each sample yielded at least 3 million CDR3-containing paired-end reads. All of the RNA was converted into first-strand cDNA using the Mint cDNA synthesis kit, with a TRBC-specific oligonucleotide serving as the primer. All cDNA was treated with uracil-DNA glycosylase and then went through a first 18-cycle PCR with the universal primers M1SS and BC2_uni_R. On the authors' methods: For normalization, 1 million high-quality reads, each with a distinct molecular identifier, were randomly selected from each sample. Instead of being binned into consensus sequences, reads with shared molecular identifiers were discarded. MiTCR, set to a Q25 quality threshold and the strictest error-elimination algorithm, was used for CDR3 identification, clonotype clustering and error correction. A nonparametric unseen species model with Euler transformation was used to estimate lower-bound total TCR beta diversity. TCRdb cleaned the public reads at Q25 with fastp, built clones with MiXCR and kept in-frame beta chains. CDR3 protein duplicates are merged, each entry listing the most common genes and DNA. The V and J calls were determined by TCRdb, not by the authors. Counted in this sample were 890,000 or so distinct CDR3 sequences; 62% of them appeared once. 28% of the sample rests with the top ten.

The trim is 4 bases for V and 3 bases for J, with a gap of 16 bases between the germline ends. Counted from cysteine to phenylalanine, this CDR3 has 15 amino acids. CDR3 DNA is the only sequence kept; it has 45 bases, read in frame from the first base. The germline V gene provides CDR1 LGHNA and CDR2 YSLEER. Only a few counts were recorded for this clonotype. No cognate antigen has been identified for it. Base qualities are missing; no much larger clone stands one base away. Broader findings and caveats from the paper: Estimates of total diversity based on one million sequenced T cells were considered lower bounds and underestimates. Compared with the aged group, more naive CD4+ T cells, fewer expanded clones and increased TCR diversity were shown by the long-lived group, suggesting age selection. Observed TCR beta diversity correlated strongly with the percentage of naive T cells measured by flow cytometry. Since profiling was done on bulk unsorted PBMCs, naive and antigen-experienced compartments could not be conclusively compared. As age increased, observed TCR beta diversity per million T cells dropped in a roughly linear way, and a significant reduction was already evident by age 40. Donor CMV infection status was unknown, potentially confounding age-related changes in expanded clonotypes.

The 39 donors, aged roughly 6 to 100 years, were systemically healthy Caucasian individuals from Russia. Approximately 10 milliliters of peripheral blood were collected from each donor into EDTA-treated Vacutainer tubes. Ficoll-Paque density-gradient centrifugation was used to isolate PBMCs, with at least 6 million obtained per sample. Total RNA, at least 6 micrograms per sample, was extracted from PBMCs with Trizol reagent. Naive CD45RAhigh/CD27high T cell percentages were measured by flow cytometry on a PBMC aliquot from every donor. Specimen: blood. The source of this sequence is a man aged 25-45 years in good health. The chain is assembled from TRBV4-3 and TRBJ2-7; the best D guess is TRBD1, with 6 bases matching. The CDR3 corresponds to CASSPALGGSYEQYF. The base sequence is TGCGCCAGCAGCCCCGCCCTAGGGGGAAGCTACGAGCAGTACTTC.